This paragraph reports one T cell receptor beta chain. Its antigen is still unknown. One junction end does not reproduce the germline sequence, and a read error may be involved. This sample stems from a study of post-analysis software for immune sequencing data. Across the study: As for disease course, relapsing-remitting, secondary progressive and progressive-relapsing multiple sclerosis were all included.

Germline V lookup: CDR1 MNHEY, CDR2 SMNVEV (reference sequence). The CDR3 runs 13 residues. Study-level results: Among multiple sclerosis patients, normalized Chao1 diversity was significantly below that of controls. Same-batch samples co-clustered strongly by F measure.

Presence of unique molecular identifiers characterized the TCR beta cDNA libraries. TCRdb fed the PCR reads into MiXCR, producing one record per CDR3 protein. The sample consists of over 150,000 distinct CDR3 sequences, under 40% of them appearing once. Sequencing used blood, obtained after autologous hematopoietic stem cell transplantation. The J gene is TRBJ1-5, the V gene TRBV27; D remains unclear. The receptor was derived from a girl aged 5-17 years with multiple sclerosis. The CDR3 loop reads CARSTRSNQPQHF. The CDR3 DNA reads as TGTGCCCGCAGTACGAGGAGCAATCAGCCCCAGCATTTT.